This TCR beta chain was recovered during a study of early T cells in non-severe SARS-CoV-2 infection. About the research overall: The input, bulk RNA from unsorted whole blood, was sequenced, and chains were unpaired.

This clonotype showed up just a few times. The CDR3 is 16 residues long. V lost 1 base, J lost 4 bases, and 15 bases lay in between. Germline CDR1 is SGHDT and CDR2 is YYEEEE. TCRdb analysed the 5' RACE reads with MiXCR anew, one entry per CDR3 protein. The sample includes tens of thousands of distinct CDR3 sequences, 6% to 7% seen only once; the top ten take about 7.5%. The chain combines TRBV5-6 with TRBJ1-5, with a weak D call TRBD1 (5 bases). The sequence derives from an adult who was a healthcare worker with PCR-confirmed SARS-CoV-2 infection or an uninfected control (not recorded which). The source material was whole blood. CDR3 amino acids: CASSLYGRVSNQPQHF. The CDR3 nucleotides are TGTGCCAGCAGCTTGTATGGCAGGGTGTCAAATCAGCCCCAGCATTTT.